These T cell receptor beta chains were read from a single sample in a study of cytomegalovirus exposure and HLA in healthy donors. Only in-frame clones appear in the TCRdb table, and some are missing; sequencing was by immunoSEQ multiplex PCR. The sample lists approximately 150,000 clones, roughly 80% occurring once. What was sequenced was PBMCs. The receptors stem from a woman aged 40 to 50 in good health and CMV-seropositive. The CDR3 runs from the conserved cysteine through the conserved F or W. Fields, in order: D gene, clone size, J gene, V gene, CDR3 DNA, CDR3 protein. D genes are given only for firm matches. A clone size is listed for some rows: how often the clone was seen (once, few, many), or a class if it is expanded.

d_call: NA; clone_size: NA; j_call: TRBJ2-6; v_call: TRBV14; cdr3_nt: TGTGCCAGCAGCCAAGATTCTAGCGCGCGCTCTGGGGCCAACGTCCTGACTTTC; cdr3_aa: CASSQDSSARSGANVLTF
d_call: NA; clone_size: NA; j_call: TRBJ2-3; v_call: TRBV27; cdr3_nt: TGTGCCACCGGCCGACAGTCCCGCACAGATACGCAGTATTTT; cdr3_aa: CATGRQSRTDTQYF
d_call: NA; clone_size: NA; j_call: TRBJ2-3; v_call: TRBV28; cdr3_nt: TGTGCCAGCAGTTTCAACCGGGGGAGAAGGACAGATACGCAGTATTTT; cdr3_aa: CASSFNRGRRTDTQYF
d_call: NA; clone_size: once; j_call: TRBJ2-2; v_call: TRBV5-5; cdr3_nt: TGTGCCAGCAGCCCGATAGGGGAACTTGGGGGGGAGCTGTTTTTT; cdr3_aa: CASSPIGELGGELFF
d_call: NA; clone_size: NA; j_call: TRBJ2-7; v_call: TRBV27; cdr3_nt: TGTGCCAGCAGTCCAACGACTAGTGGCGAGCAGTACTTC; cdr3_aa: CASSPTTSGEQYF
d_call: NA; clone_size: NA; j_call: TRBJ1-6; v_call: TRBV7-2; cdr3_nt: TGTGCCAGCAGCTTAGAGACAGCTTTCAATTCACCCCTCCACTTT; cdr3_aa: CASSLETAFNSPLHF
d_call: NA; clone_size: NA; j_call: TRBJ1-5; v_call: TRBV19; cdr3_nt: TGTGCCAGTAGTGAACCCAAAGGGGGCAATCAGCCCCAGCATTTT; cdr3_aa: CASSEPKGGNQPQHF
d_call: NA; clone_size: NA; j_call: TRBJ1-5; v_call: TRBV11-2; cdr3_nt: TGTGCCAGCAGCTTAGTTATCAGGTCCGAACAGCATTTT; cdr3_aa: CASSLVIRSEQHF
d_call: TRBD2; clone_size: NA; j_call: TRBJ2-7; v_call: TRBV7-2; cdr3_nt: TGTGCCAGCAGCCTTCAGACTAGCGGGGGGGCCTACGAGCAGTACTTC; cdr3_aa: CASSLQTSGGAYEQYF
d_call: TRBD2; clone_size: NA; j_call: TRBJ2-3; v_call: TRBV2; cdr3_nt: TGTGCCAGCAGCCGGACTAGCGGGAGAGATACGCAGTATTTT; cdr3_aa: CASSRTSGRDTQYF
d_call: TRBD2; clone_size: NA; j_call: TRBJ2-7; v_call: TRBV7-2; cdr3_nt: TGTGCCAGCAGCAGACAGCGGGAGAGGATTTACGAGCAGTACTTC; cdr3_aa: CASSRQRERIYEQYF
d_call: TRBD1; clone_size: NA; j_call: TRBJ1-1; v_call: TRBV27; cdr3_nt: TGTGCCAGCAGTTTGTCAGGGGGCACTGAAGCTTTCTTT; cdr3_aa: CASSLSGGTEAFF
d_call: NA; clone_size: NA; j_call: TRBJ2-1; v_call: TRBV5-6; cdr3_nt: TGTGCCAGCAGCTTGGAGGGGATCTTCTCCTACAATGAGCAGTTCTTC; cdr3_aa: CASSLEGIFSYNEQFF
d_call: NA; clone_size: NA; j_call: TRBJ1-3; v_call: TRBV28; cdr3_nt: TGTGCCAGCAACCCCGCCCTGGGAGGGGGATCCACCATATATTTT; cdr3_aa: CASNPALGGGSTIYF
d_call: NA; clone_size: NA; j_call: TRBJ1-5; v_call: TRBV2; cdr3_nt: TGTGCCAGCAGTGAAGCGGGGACACTAGGGCAGCCCCAGCATTTT; cdr3_aa: CASSEAGTLGQPQHF
d_call: NA; clone_size: few; j_call: TRBJ1-3; v_call: TRBV9; cdr3_nt: TGTGCCAGCAGCTCCGACAGAGTCTCTGGAAACACCATATATTTT; cdr3_aa: CASSSDRVSGNTIYF
d_call: NA; clone_size: few; j_call: TRBJ2-7; v_call: TRBV6-7; cdr3_nt: TGTGCCAGCAGTTATCGGTACTTC; cdr3_aa: CASSYRYF
d_call: NA; clone_size: NA; j_call: TRBJ1-5; v_call: TRBV7-2; cdr3_nt: TGTGCCAGCAGCCTTACGGGGGGACAGCCCCAGCATTTT; cdr3_aa: CASSLTGGQPQHF
d_call: NA; clone_size: few; j_call: TRBJ2-7; v_call: TRBV7-2; cdr3_nt: TGTGCCAGCAGCGAGAAATACGAGCAGTACTTC; cdr3_aa: CASSEKYEQYF
d_call: NA; clone_size: once; j_call: TRBJ2-3; v_call: TRBV18; cdr3_nt: TGTGCCAGCTCACCCGAGACTAACACAGATACGCAGTATTTT; cdr3_aa: CASSPETNTDTQYF
d_call: TRBD1; clone_size: NA; j_call: TRBJ1-1; v_call: TRBV30; cdr3_nt: TGTGCCTGGAGTTCCCCGGACAGGGGGCATGTTGAAGCTTTCTTT; cdr3_aa: CAWSSPDRGHVEAFF
d_call: NA; clone_size: NA; j_call: TRBJ2-5; v_call: TRBV5-4; cdr3_nt: TGTGCCAGCAGCTCTATCAGGGGGGCTAGACAAGAGACCCAGTACTTC; cdr3_aa: CASSSIRGARQETQYF
d_call: NA; clone_size: NA; j_call: TRBJ2-5; v_call: TRBV6-6; cdr3_nt: TGTGCCAGCCTAAGGGAAGGGGGACGGGAGACCCAGTACTTC; cdr3_aa: CASLREGGRETQYF
d_call: NA; clone_size: NA; j_call: TRBJ1-5; v_call: TRBV28; cdr3_nt: TGTGCCAGCAGTTTAGGCTCTCGGGGTAGCAATCAGCCCCAGCATTTT; cdr3_aa: CASSLGSRGSNQPQHF
d_call: NA; clone_size: NA; j_call: TRBJ2-7; v_call: TRBV18; cdr3_nt: TGTGCCAGCTCGGGGCGGGACTCCCGCTCCTACGAGCAGTACTTC; cdr3_aa: CASSGRDSRSYEQYF
d_call: NA; clone_size: NA; j_call: TRBJ2-7; v_call: TRBV7-9; cdr3_nt: TGTGCCAGTCAACAGTTTGGGTCCTACGAGCAGTACTTC; cdr3_aa: CASQQFGSYEQYF
d_call: TRBD1; clone_size: NA; j_call: TRBJ1-2; v_call: TRBV7-9; cdr3_nt: TGTGCCAGCAGACCGACAGGGGAGCGTGGTGGCTACACCTTC; cdr3_aa: CASRPTGERGGYTF
d_call: TRBD1; clone_size: NA; j_call: TRBJ1-2; v_call: TRBV18; cdr3_nt: TGTGCCAGCTCACCAATTCCCACAGGGGAGAGAAATGGCTACACCTTC; cdr3_aa: CASSPIPTGERNGYTF
d_call: NA; clone_size: NA; j_call: TRBJ1-2; v_call: TRBV7-2; cdr3_nt: TGTGCCAGCAGCCCAGGACAGCCTTGGGTCTATGGCTACACCTTC; cdr3_aa: CASSPGQPWVYGYTF
d_call: NA; clone_size: NA; j_call: TRBJ2-6; v_call: TRBV30; cdr3_nt: TGTGCCTGGGCGAGAGTTGGGGCCAACGTCCTGACTTTC; cdr3_aa: CAWARVGANVLTF
d_call: NA; clone_size: NA; j_call: TRBJ2-3; v_call: TRBV7-9; cdr3_nt: TGTGCCAGCAGCTCCATTAGCGGTGCCCCCGGTACGCAGTATTTT; cdr3_aa: CASSSISGAPGTQYF
d_call: NA; clone_size: NA; j_call: TRBJ2-5; v_call: TRBV4-2; cdr3_nt: TGTGCCAGCAGCCAAGATTCCCCTGCGGAGACCCAACAAGAGACCCAGTACTTC; cdr3_aa: CASSQDSPAETQQETQYF
d_call: NA; clone_size: once; j_call: TRBJ2-2; v_call: TRBV4-1; cdr3_nt: TGCGCCAGCAGCCAGGAGGGGTTGGCCGGGGAGCTGTTTTTT; cdr3_aa: CASSQEGLAGELFF
d_call: TRBD1; clone_size: NA; j_call: TRBJ1-4; v_call: TRBV7-8; cdr3_nt: TGTGCCAGCAGCTACAGGGGGTATGAAAAACTGTTTTTT; cdr3_aa: CASSYRGYEKLFF
d_call: TRBD1; clone_size: NA; j_call: TRBJ2-3; v_call: TRBV9; cdr3_nt: TGTGCCAGCAGCGTAAGGGACAGGGGCACAGATACGCAGTATTTT; cdr3_aa: CASSVRDRGTDTQYF
d_call: NA; clone_size: NA; j_call: TRBJ2-3; v_call: TRBV12-2; cdr3_nt: NA; cdr3_aa: CASRLVGGGADGRTDTQYF
d_call: TRBD1; clone_size: once; j_call: TRBJ1-6; v_call: TRBV10-1; cdr3_nt: TGCGCCAGAACGAGGGACAGGGGCGATTCACCCCTCCACTTT; cdr3_aa: CARTRDRGDSPLHF
d_call: NA; clone_size: few; j_call: TRBJ2-1; v_call: TRBV18; cdr3_nt: TGTGCCAGCTCAGAACTAGTTGGGGGGTTCGGTAATGAGCAGTTCTTC; cdr3_aa: CASSELVGGFGNEQFF
d_call: TRBD1; clone_size: NA; j_call: TRBJ1-6; v_call: TRBV28; cdr3_nt: TGTGCCAGCAGTTCCATTTCCGGGACAGGGGTTTCACCCCTCCACTTT; cdr3_aa: CASSSISGTGVSPLHF
d_call: TRBD2; clone_size: NA; j_call: TRBJ2-5; v_call: TRBV7-9; cdr3_nt: TGTGCCAGCAGCGCACCCTCGGGACTAGTCCAAGAGACCCAGTACTTC; cdr3_aa: CASSAPSGLVQETQYF
d_call: TRBD2; clone_size: NA; j_call: TRBJ2-3; v_call: TRBV12-5; cdr3_nt: TGTGCTAGTGGTTTGGTTAGCGGGAGAAGGAATACGCAGTATTTT; cdr3_aa: CASGLVSGRRNTQYF
d_call: NA; clone_size: NA; j_call: TRBJ2-7; v_call: TRBV30; cdr3_nt: TGTGCCTGGAGTGGTAGAAGCTACGAGCAGTACTTC; cdr3_aa: CAWSGRSYEQYF
d_call: NA; clone_size: NA; j_call: TRBJ2-3; v_call: TRBV5-4; cdr3_nt: TGTGCCAGCAGCTTGGCGGGGGCAGATACGCAGTATTTT; cdr3_aa: CASSLAGADTQYF
d_call: NA; clone_size: NA; j_call: TRBJ2-5; v_call: TRBV10-1; cdr3_nt: TGCGCCAGCAGTGTGGGCATCCAAGAGACCCAGTACTTC; cdr3_aa: CASSVGIQETQYF
d_call: TRBD2; clone_size: NA; j_call: TRBJ2-5; v_call: TRBV2; cdr3_nt: TGTGCCAGCAGTGAACCGGCCCCGACTAGCGGGAGCGAAGAGACCCAGTACTTC; cdr3_aa: CASSEPAPTSGSEETQYF
d_call: NA; clone_size: NA; j_call: TRBJ2-4; v_call: TRBV7-9; cdr3_nt: TGTGCCAGCACCTTGGACGGACTAGCCAAAAACATTCAGTACTTC; cdr3_aa: CASTLDGLAKNIQYF
d_call: TRBD2; clone_size: NA; j_call: TRBJ2-3; v_call: TRBV30; cdr3_nt: TGTGCCTGGAGTGTACTAGCGGGGGGGCCGGCAGATACGCAGTATTTT; cdr3_aa: CAWSVLAGGPADTQYF
d_call: NA; clone_size: NA; j_call: TRBJ2-3; v_call: TRBV30; cdr3_nt: TGTGCCCTGATCCTCCCGGAGATTAGCACAGATACGCAGTATTTT; cdr3_aa: CALILPEISTDTQYF
d_call: NA; clone_size: NA; j_call: TRBJ2-3; v_call: TRBV18; cdr3_nt: TGTGCCAGCTCACGGGGCTCAGATACGCAGTATTTT; cdr3_aa: CASSRGSDTQYF
d_call: NA; clone_size: NA; j_call: TRBJ2-7; v_call: TRBV9; cdr3_nt: TGTGCCAGCAGCCCCCGGACAATCTCCTACGAGCAGTACTTC; cdr3_aa: CASSPRTISYEQYF
d_call: NA; clone_size: few; j_call: TRBJ2-7; v_call: TRBV11-2; cdr3_nt: TGTGCCAGCAGCTTATCCCGGACAATTTTTGGTACCTACGAGCAGTACTTC; cdr3_aa: CASSLSRTIFGTYEQYF
d_call: NA; clone_size: NA; j_call: TRBJ1-6; v_call: TRBV7-9; cdr3_nt: TGTGCCAGCAGCCCTGAGGTAGATATGGCACCCCTCCACTTT; cdr3_aa: CASSPEVDMAPLHF
d_call: TRBD2; clone_size: NA; j_call: TRBJ2-7; v_call: TRBV7-2; cdr3_nt: TGTGCCAGCAGCTTTACTAGCGGGGGCTACGAGCAGTACTTC; cdr3_aa: CASSFTSGGYEQYF